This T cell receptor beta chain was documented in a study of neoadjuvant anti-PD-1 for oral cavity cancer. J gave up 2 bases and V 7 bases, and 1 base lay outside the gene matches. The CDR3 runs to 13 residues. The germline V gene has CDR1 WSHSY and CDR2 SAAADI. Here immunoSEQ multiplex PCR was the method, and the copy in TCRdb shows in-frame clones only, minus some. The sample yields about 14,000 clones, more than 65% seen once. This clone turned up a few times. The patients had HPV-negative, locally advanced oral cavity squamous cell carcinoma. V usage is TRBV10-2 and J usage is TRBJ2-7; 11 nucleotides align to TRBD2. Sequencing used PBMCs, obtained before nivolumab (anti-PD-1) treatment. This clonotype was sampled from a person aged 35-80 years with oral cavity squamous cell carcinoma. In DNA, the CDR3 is TGCGCCAGCAAGACTAGCGGGACCTACGAGCAGTACTTC. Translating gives CASKTSGTYEQYF.